The clone carrying this T cell receptor (beta chain) was seen many times. Antigen unknown. This entry belongs to a study of Graves' ophthalmopathy and Graves' hyperthyroidism. General study points: With about 87% sensitivity and around 80% specificity, a 13-signature model separated ophthalmopathy from stable hyperthyroidism. Among thyroid clonotypes expanded above 0.001 frequency, most also appeared in blood. The model predicted progression of ophthalmopathy with a sensitivity of roughly 69%, and its specificity was under 75%.

Amplified TCR beta CDR3 regions were obtained using RNA transcripts as template. RT-PCR in the first round used HTBI primers; a second-round multiplex PCR followed. TCRdb reprocessed the multiplex PCR reads with MiXCR, giving one entry per CDR3 protein. The table lists approximately 700,000 distinct CDR3 sequences, under 50% of them singletons. This receptor was identified in an adult man with Graves' ophthalmopathy. Input material: peripheral blood.

CDR3 residues: CASSQSGNYEQYF. CDR3 nucleotides: TGTGCCAGCAGTCAGAGCGGGAACTACGAGCAGTACTTC. This sequence joins TRBV2 and TRBJ2-7; TRBD2 agrees at 7 bases. J lost 3 bases, V lost 5 bases, and 4 bases had no gene match. This CDR3 region has 13 residues. CDR1 is SNHLY, CDR2 FYNNEI, per germline. Full variable domain (missing parts from reference TRBV2 and TRBJ2-7): EPEVTQTPSHQVTQMGQEVILRCVPISNHLYFYWYRQILGQKVEFLVSFYNNEISEKSEIFDDQFSVERPDGSNFTLKIRSTKLEDSAMYFCASSQSGNYEQYFGPGTRLTVT.